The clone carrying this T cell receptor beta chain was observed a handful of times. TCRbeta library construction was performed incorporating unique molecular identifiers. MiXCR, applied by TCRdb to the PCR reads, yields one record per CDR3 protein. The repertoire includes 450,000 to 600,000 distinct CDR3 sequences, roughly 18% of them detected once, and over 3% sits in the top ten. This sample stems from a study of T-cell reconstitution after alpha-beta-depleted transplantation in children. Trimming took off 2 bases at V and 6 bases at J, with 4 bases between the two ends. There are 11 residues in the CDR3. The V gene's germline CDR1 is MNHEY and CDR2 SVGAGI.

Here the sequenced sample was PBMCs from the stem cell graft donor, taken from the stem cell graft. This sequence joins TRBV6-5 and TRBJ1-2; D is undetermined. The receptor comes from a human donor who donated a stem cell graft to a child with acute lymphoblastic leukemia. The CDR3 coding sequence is TGTGCCAGCAGTTACGCTGATGGCTACACCTTC. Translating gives CASSYADGYTF.